One and the same sample provided the 21 T cell receptor beta chains below, sequenced in a study of T cells in Graves' hyperthyroidism and ophthalmopathy. Amplification of TCR beta CDR3 regions was performed using RNA transcripts as template. Using the HTBI primer set, a first-round RT-PCR was run on the TCR CDR3. TCRdb reprocessed the multiplex PCR reads with MiXCR, giving one entry per CDR3 protein. The data show about 560,000 distinct CDR3 sequences, with approximately 44% seen just once and 8% to 8.5% held by the top ten. Sequenced input: peripheral blood or thyroid tissue (not recorded which). These receptor sequences come from a woman younger than 30 with Graves' hyperthyroidism.

V gene TRBV29-1 combines with J gene TRBJ1-2; TRBD1 aligns across 7 bases. The V segment lost 7 bases and the J segment 11 bases; nucleotides outside the gene matches: 4. The length of the CDR3 is 9 residues. Germline values: CDR1 SQVTM, CDR2 ANQGSEA. The CDR3 bases are TGCAGCGGGACAGGTTCTTACACCTTC. Translation: CSGTGSYTF.

Of note for this clonotype: With a much larger clone just one base away, this may be a read error. The genes are TRBV7-9 and TRBJ2-6, with 11 bases lining up with TRBD1. CDR1 and CDR2 (germline): SEHNR, FQNEAQ (reference sequence). V was pared by 5 bases and J by 9 bases, with 6 bases of the junction left unmatched. There are 15 residues in the CDR3. The CDR3 here is CASSRGQGGDNVLTF. The CDR3 DNA reads as TGTGCCAGCAGCAGGGGACAGGGGGGTGACAACGTCCTGACTTTC.

This clonotype was seen only a few times. The rearrangement joins TRBV29-1 to TRBJ2-7; no definite D call. The CDR3 consists of 10 residues. CDR1 and CDR2 (germline): SQVTM, ANQGSEA. V was clipped by 5 bases and J by 2 bases, with 4 bases between them. The CDR3 loop reads CSVLAYEQYF. In DNA form, the CDR3 reads TGCAGCGTTTTGGCCTACGAGCAGTACTTC.

The chain combines TRBV29-1 with TRBJ2-7; D not certain. Deletions cut 0 bases from V and 4 bases from J, with 10 bases between. This CDR3 has 13 amino acids. The V gene's germline CDR1 is SQVTM and CDR2 ANQGSEA. This chain's CDR3 is CSVEDGQAYEQYF. In DNA form, the CDR3 reads TGCAGCGTTGAAGATGGCCAGGCTTACGAGCAGTACTTC.

The table lists this clonotype with many counts. The chain couples TRBV29-1 to TRBJ2-7; perhaps TRBD2 as D (6 bases). Germline-derived CDR1 and CDR2 are SQVTM and ANQGSEA. Trimming removed 0 bases from V and 5 bases from J, with 8 bases in between. This CDR3 has 12 amino acids. The CDR3 DNA follows: TGCAGCGTTGAAGACGGGAGCCACGAGCAGTACTTC. Its translation: CSVEDGSHEQYF.

The chain couples TRBV25-1 to TRBJ1-2, with TRBD1 identical over 7 bases. This CDR3 has 14 residues. The V gene end was trimmed by 6 bases and the J gene end by 6 bases; junction bases not matched to a gene: 10. Germline lookup yields CDR1 MGHDK and CDR2 SYGVNS. CDR3 bases: TGTGCCAGCAGCGACTCTGACAGGGCGGATGGCTACACCTTC. This sequence encodes CASSDSDRADGYTF.

The rearrangement joins TRBV7-3 to TRBJ1-5; perhaps TRBD1 as D (5 bases). Trimming cost V 5 bases and J 7 bases, with 12 bases left between them. CDR3 length equals 13 residues. The V gene's germline CDR1 is SGHTA and CDR2 FQGTGA. CDR3: CASSVARDQPQHF. In nucleotides, the CDR3 is TGTGCCAGCAGCGTCGCCCGGGACCAGCCCCAGCATTTT.

The table lists this clonotype with many counts. V is TRBV6-6 and J is TRBJ1-1; no clear D. This CDR3 region has 11 residues. Germline loops: CDR1 MNHNY, CDR2 SVGAGI (reference sequence). The V end was cut by 8 bases, the J end by 4 bases, with 8 bases between. The DNA for the CDR3 is TGTGCCAGCCTTGGGCCCACTGAAGCTTTCTTT. Its protein product is CASLGPTEAFF.

CDR3 sequence: CATILTRTQYF. DNA for the CDR3: TGTGCCACCATTCTGACTAGGACCCAGTACTTC. The chain uses TRBV7-8 and TRBJ2-5, with a possible D match to TRBD2 (6 bases). CDR3 length: 11 residues. Per germline, CDR1 SGHVS and CDR2 FQNEAQ. V lost 10 bases to trimming and J lost 7 bases, with 13 bases between them. Full variable domain (outside the CDR3, taken from reference TRBV7-8 and TRBJ2-5): GAGVSQSPRYKVAKRGQDVALRCDPISGHVSLFWYQQALGQGPEFLTYFQNEAQLDKSGLPSDRFFAERPEGSVSTLKIQRTQQEDSAVYLCATILTRTQYFGPGTRLLVL.

This clonotype was seen more than once but under ten times. This chain joins TRBV6-5 and TRBJ2-7; D unresolved. The CDR3 sequence is 14 residues long. V was trimmed by 5 bases and J by 5 bases, leaving 16 bases between them. The germline V gene encodes CDR1 MNHEY and CDR2 SVGAGI. CDR3 coding DNA: TGTGCCAGCAGTGAAGAGTTAGCTGCCCACGAGCAGTACTTC. Its protein is CASSEELAAHEQYF.

The CDR3 protein is CASSWTGGYEQYF. CDR3 DNA sequence: TGTGCCAGCAGCTGGACAGGGGGCTACGAGCAGTACTTC. V is TRBV11-3 and J is TRBJ2-7; 10 bases align to TRBD1. The V gene's germline CDR1 is SGHNT and CDR2 YENEEA. J lost 3 bases, V lost 4 bases, and 0 bases had no gene match. This CDR3 contains 13 residues.

This clonotype was counted only a few times. The V call is TRBV7-3, the J call TRBJ1-1; D is perhaps TRBD1 (6 bases). V was cut by 0 bases and J by 4 bases, with 9 bases left in between. The germline V gene has CDR1 SGHTA and CDR2 FQGTGA. This CDR3 comprises 14 residues. CDR3 residues: CASSLTGASTEAFF. The DNA of the CDR3 is TGTGCCAGCAGCTTAACGGGGGCAAGCACTGAAGCTTTCTTT.

The V and J genes are TRBV20-1 and TRBJ1-1, with D perhaps TRBD1 (5 bases). CDR1 is DFQATT and CDR2 is SNEGSKA in the germline V gene (reference sequence). Trimming removed 2 bases at V and 8 bases at J, with 15 bases between. The CDR3 has 13 amino acids. The CDR3 nucleotides are TGCAGTGCTAGAAAGACAGCGTCGAAGGAAGCTTTCTTT. This codes for CSARKTASKEAFF.

This clonotype was seen a handful of times. The gene calls are TRBV2 and TRBJ2-7, with 13 bases lining up with TRBD2. V was pared by 4 bases and J by 4 bases, with 4 bases of the junction left unmatched. The CDR3 contains 15 residues. Germline V gives CDR1 SNHLY, CDR2 FYNNEI. In DNA, the CDR3 is TGTGCCAGCAGTGGTAGGACTAGCGGGGGATACGAGCAGTACTTC. Translated: CASSGRTSGGYEQYF.

The V call is TRBV5-1, the J call TRBJ1-3; D possibly corresponds to TRBD1 (5 bases). Germline CDR1 SGHRS, CDR2 YFSETQ. The CDR3 sequence is 15 residues long. Trimming stripped 4 bases from V and 0 bases from J, with 11 bases between. CDR3 region: CASSLEDSSGNTIYF. CDR3 DNA: TGCGCCAGCAGCCTCGAAGACAGCTCTGGAAACACCATATATTTT.

In this sample, this clonotype turned up once. The chain is built from TRBV29-1 and TRBJ1-2, with D unclear. Germline lookup yields CDR1 SQVTM and CDR2 ANQGSEA. Between the trimmed V and J ends, which lost 2 bases and 10 bases, there was a span of 14 bases. The CDR3 is 12 amino acids. The CDR3 DNA is TGCAGCGTTGAAACGCTAGCGGGATACTACACCTTC. Residues: CSVETLAGYYTF.

This clonotype was seen at least ten times. V usage is TRBV10-3 and J usage is TRBJ1-5; the D is unclear. Per germline, CDR1 ENHRY and CDR2 SYGVKD. The V and J ends lost 3 bases and 3 bases respectively, with 12 bases between them. This CDR3 spans 15 amino acids. CDR3 residues: CAISESPSHNQPQHF. The CDR3 DNA follows: TGTGCCATCAGTGAATCCCCCAGCCACAATCAGCCCCAGCATTTT.

This clonotype was seen ten or more times. The chain carries TRBV29-1 and TRBJ1-1, with 7 bases identical to TRBD1. From germline, CDR1 is SQVTM and CDR2 ANQGSEA. Germline trimming cut 3 bases from V and 3 bases from J; bases unmatched to any gene: 4. The CDR3 is 13 amino acids. The CDR3 nucleotides are TGCAGCGTTGAGACAGGGAGGTACACTGAAGCTTTCTTT. This translates into CSVETGRYTEAFF.

The chain is built from TRBV29-1 and TRBJ2-5; no clear D gene. The CDR3 has 10 residues. V was clipped by 7 bases and J by 14 bases, with 17 bases between them. Germline V gene lookup returns CDR1 SQVTM and CDR2 ANQGSEA. The CDR3 region has the DNA TGCAGCGCCGAAGTGGGGTCCGGCTACTTC. This sequence encodes CSAEVGSGYF.

There are a few counts of this clonotype. The J gene is TRBJ2-6, the V gene TRBV10-3; D not resolved. The CDR3 length is 17 residues. Germline V gene sequence: CDR1 ENHRY, CDR2 SYGVKD. V shed 10 bases and J shed 2 bases, with 21 bases lying between them. CDR3 bases: TGTGCCAGCAGCCAGTTCGGGCTGGATCCTGGGGCCAACGTCCTGACTTTC. Its translation: CASSQFGLDPGANVLTF.

In this sample, this clonotype turned up once. The chain links TRBV2 to TRBJ2-5; 10 bases map to TRBD1. Germline CDR1 reads SNHLY; CDR2 reads FYNNEI. The CDR3 extends over 14 amino acids. Trimming took 6 bases from V and 4 from J; bases not matched to a gene: 5. In DNA form, the CDR3 reads TGTGCCAGCAGAGACAGGGGGCTCCCAGAGACCCAGTACTTC. This sequence encodes CASRDRGLPETQYF. Together with reference TRBV2 and TRBJ2-5, the CDR3 gives the full variable domain: EPEVTQTPSHQVTQMGQEVILRCVPISNHLYFYWYRQILGQKVEFLVSFYNNEISEKSEIFDDQFSVERPDGSNFTLKIRSTKLEDSAMYFCASRDRGLPETQYFGPGTRLLVL.